A single sample gave rise to the 18 T cell receptor beta chains below, sequenced in a study of blood T cell repertoires in COVID-19. Some clones are missing from TCRdb's copy, which holds only in-frame ones; the method was immunoSEQ multiplex PCR. The data contain 95,000 to 150,000 clones, 85% to 90% of them seen just once; the ten biggest clones take up 0.7% to 0.9%. Sequenced: peripheral blood. All receptors derive from a woman aged 45 to 65 with active or convalescent COVID-19.

The CDR3 sequence: CASSFDTSYEQYF. CDR3 in DNA: TGTGCCAGCAGCTTCGACACGTCCTACGAGCAGTACTTC. The chain joins TRBV2 to TRBJ2-7; D is unclear. The CDR3 consists of 13 residues. Germline values: CDR1 SNHLY, CDR2 FYNNEI. Trimming took 6 bases from V and 1 from J, leaving 10 bases between them.

In nucleotides, the CDR3 is TGTGCCAGCAGCCAGGGGATCCTAGCGGGAGGATACAATGAGCAGTTCTTC. Amino acids: CASSQGILAGGYNEQFF. This chain connects TRBV4-2 to TRBJ2-1; 11 bases fit TRBD2. CDR3 length: 17 residues. V gave up 3 bases and J gave up 4 bases; unmatched junction bases: 8. The germline gives CDR1 LGHNA, CDR2 YNFKEQ.

V is TRBV12-3 or TRBV12-4 and J is TRBJ1-2; no firm D call. The CDR3 is 12 residues long. V lost 5 bases, J lost 5 bases, and 9 bases lay in between. CDR3 residues: CASSGTRYGYTF. In DNA form, the CDR3 reads TGTGCCAGCAGTGGAACTAGGTATGGCTACACCTTC.

The chain links TRBV12-3 or TRBV12-4 to TRBJ2-2; D is unresolved. V shed 5 bases and J shed 2 bases, with 6 bases lying between them. The CDR3 runs 13 residues. In DNA, the CDR3 is TGTGCCAGCAGTCCCACAAACACCGGGGAGCTGTTTTTT. As protein: CASSPTNTGELFF.

V is TRBV7-2 and J is TRBJ2-2, with D possibly matching TRBD1 (6 bases). Germline assignment: CDR1 SGHTA and CDR2 FQGNSA. Trimming left V 4 bases short and J 0 bases short, with 12 bases between. The CDR3 has 16 residues. CDR3: CASSSSGQTNTGELFF. CDR3 sequence (DNA): TGTGCCAGCAGCTCTTCCGGACAGACGAACACCGGGGAGCTGTTTTTT.

This chain links TRBV6-2 or TRBV6-3 with TRBJ2-2; 10 positions match TRBD1. Germline values: CDR1 MNHEY, CDR2 SVGEGT. The CDR3 consists of 17 residues. V dropped 6 bases and J dropped 7; count of bases not matched to a gene: 14. The CDR3 sequence is CASSHQRTGGGVGELFF. In nucleotides, the CDR3 is TGTGCCAGCAGCCACCAACGGACAGGGGGAGGTGTCGGGGAGCTGTTTTTT.

The J gene is TRBJ1-5, the V gene TRBV2; no definite D call. Germline V gene sequence: CDR1 SNHLY, CDR2 FYNNEI. This CDR3 region has 14 residues. Deletions cut 4 bases from V and 4 bases from J, with 11 bases between. The CDR3: CASSASAGNQPQHF. The CDR3 DNA reads TGTGCCAGCAGTGCCTCGGCGGGGAATCAGCCCCAGCATTTT.

This chain joins TRBV11-2 and TRBJ1-6; D may be TRBD1 (6 bases). CDR3 length: 15 amino acids. V gave up 6 bases and J gave up 13 bases, with 22 bases separating them. Germline V CDR1 and CDR2: SGHAT, FQNNGV. In DNA, the CDR3 is TGTGCCAGCAGAAAGGGGCGGGGGGCGACCGGGCCCCTCCACTTT. Translating gives CASRKGRGATGPLHF.

This clone was counted only a few times. V gene TRBV24-1 combines with J gene TRBJ2-2, with TRBD1 as a possible D gene (5 bases). The V end lost 5 bases, the J end lost 5 bases, and 20 bases lay between the germline ends. This CDR3 is built from 17 residues. The germline V gene has CDR1 KGHDR and CDR2 SFDVKD. CDR3 sequence: CATSGTPGQFSTGELFF. In DNA form, the CDR3 reads TGTGCCACCAGTGGTACCCCTGGACAATTTAGTACCGGGGAGCTGTTTTTT.

The rearrangement joins TRBV19 to TRBJ2-1; D gene ambiguous. Trimming removed 1 base at V and 7 bases at J, with 11 bases between. CDR1 is LNHDA and CDR2 is SQIVND in the germline V gene (reference sequence). The CDR3 has 14 amino acids. DNA of the CDR3: TGTGCCAGTAGTATAGTTCAGGCGCTGAATGAGCAGTTCTTC. Its protein product is CASSIVQALNEQFF.

This clone was detected only a few times. The V gene is TRBV28, the J gene TRBJ1-6; 7 bases match TRBD1. This CDR3 is 12 amino acids long. V shed 5 bases, J shed 19 bases, and the junction held 11 bases outside the gene matches. From germline, CDR1 is MDHEN and CDR2 SYDVKM. The CDR3 coding sequence is TGTGCCAGCAGTGGTTACCGGGACAGTCCTCACTTT. This encodes CASSGYRDSPHF. The variable domain in full, with the rest retrieved from reference TRBV28 and TRBJ1-6, is DVKVTQSSRYLVKRTGEKVFLECVQDMDHENMFWYRQDPGLGLRLIYFSYDVKMKEKGDIPEGYSVSREKKERFSLILESASTNQTSMYLCASSGYRDSPHFGNGTRLTVT.

This clone showed up just once. The DNA for the CDR3 is TGTGCCACCAGTGATTTGCCGGGGTTGGGCCAAGAGACCCAGTACTTC. Translated: CATSDLPGLGQETQYF. The rearrangement uses TRBV24-1 and TRBJ2-5; maybe TRBD2 (5 bases). This CDR3 has 16 amino acids. The V and J ends lost 0 bases and 1 base respectively, with 11 bases between them. CDR1 and CDR2 (germline): KGHDR, SFDVKD.

This chain uses TRBV6-5 with TRBJ2-5; D is ambiguous. Per germline, CDR1 MNHEY and CDR2 SVGAGI. Trimming left V 6 bases short and J 1 base short, with 9 bases between. The CDR3 spans 13 residues. The CDR3 region has the DNA TGTGCCAGCAGACCCACAACCCAAGAGACCCAGTACTTC. Translating gives CASRPTTQETQYF.

The chain joins TRBV28 to TRBJ2-7; D perhaps matches TRBD2 (6 bases). This CDR3 spans 14 amino acids. Trimming removed 3 bases at V and 4 bases at J, with 13 bases between. CDR1 and CDR2 (germline): MDHEN, SYDVKM. The CDR3 DNA reads TGTGCCAGCAGTTTTACGGCGGGGTCGTACGAGCAGTACTTC. Protein product: CASSFTAGSYEQYF.

The J gene is TRBJ2-5, the V gene TRBV18; TRBD2 might be the D (5 bases). The V and J ends lost 2 bases and 4 bases respectively, with 11 bases between them. From germline, CDR1 is KGHSH and CDR2 LQKENI. The CDR3 consists of 14 residues. CDR3 loop: CASSPAGGLETQYF. The CDR3 DNA follows: TGTGCCAGCTCACCAGCCGGAGGCCTAGAGACCCAGTACTTC.

The CDR3 DNA is TGTGCCAGCAGCCTTGGGCCTAGCGGAGGGGGAGCAGAGACCCAGTACTTC. Its translation is CASSLGPSGGGAETQYF. V and J are TRBV11-2 and TRBJ2-5, with D possibly being TRBD2 (7 bases). Germline V CDR1 and CDR2: SGHAT, FQNNGV. Trimming shortened V by 5 bases and J by 4 bases, and 23 bases separated the two germline ends. This CDR3 has 17 amino acids.

The chain is built from TRBV2 and TRBJ1-2; the D gene is possibly TRBD1 (5 bases). V lost 10 bases and J lost 0, with 15 bases in between. Germline V gene lookup returns CDR1 SNHLY and CDR2 FYNNEI. This CDR3 has 14 residues. CDR3 sequence reads: CATQQTGANYGYTF. The CDR3 DNA reads as TGTGCCACCCAACAAACGGGGGCTAACTATGGCTACACCTTC. Full variable domain (outside the CDR3, taken from reference TRBV2 and TRBJ1-2): EPEVTQTPSHQVTQMGQEVILRCVPISNHLYFYWYRQILGQKVEFLVSFYNNEISEKSEIFDDQFSVERPDGSNFTLKIRSTKLEDSAMYFCATQQTGANYGYTFGSGTRLTVV.

The chain couples TRBV27 to TRBJ2-1; D ambiguous. Germline V gene data show CDR1 as MNHEY and CDR2 as SMNVEV (reference sequence). Deletions cut 6 bases from V and 0 bases from J, with 6 bases between. The CDR3 is 13 residues long. The CDR3 DNA follows: TGTGCCAGCAGACAGAGCTCCTACAATGAGCAGTTCTTC. Amino acid sequence: CASRQSSYNEQFF.